One sample yielded the 15 T cell receptor beta chains listed below, sequenced in a study of CD8+ T cells in alopecia areata. Sequencing relied on a cDNA template that was reverse transcribed from extracted RNA. Generated by immunoSEQ multiplex PCR, the TCRdb table keeps only in-frame clones and is missing some. The sample records about 100,000 clones, 44% being singletons. Regarding treatment: oral pan-JAK inhibitor, 5-10 mg twice daily. The sample was CD8+ T cells sorted from blood, taken at week 24, from a patient treated with tofacitinib. These receptors all stem from a human donor with alopecia areata.

This chain connects TRBV2 to TRBJ2-3; 12 bases are a match to TRBD1. CDR3 length: 14 residues. V gave up 7 bases and J gave up 4 bases; unmatched junction bases: 3. Per germline, CDR1 SNHLY and CDR2 FYNNEI. The CDR3 bases are TGTGCCAGCATGGGACAGGGGGCAGCAGATACGCAGTATTTT. It specifies CASMGQGAADTQYF.

The chain combines TRBV27 with TRBJ1-1, with 8 bases identical to TRBD1. Germline assignment: CDR1 MNHEY and CDR2 SMNVEV (reference sequence). The CDR3 is 14 amino acids. Germline trimming cut 2 bases from V and 1 base from J; bases unmatched to any gene: 0. As DNA, the CDR3 is TGTGCCAGCAGTTTAGGGACAGGGAACACTGAAGCTTTCTTT. This gives the protein CASSLGTGNTEAFF.

The CDR3 sequence: CASSLSRIGGDIQYF. CDR3 nucleotides: TGTGCCAGCAGCTTAAGTCGAATTGGGGGGGACATTCAGTACTTC. This sequence joins TRBV11-2 and TRBJ2-4, with 7 bases matching TRBD2. V trimming: 2 bases; J trimming: 8 bases; junction bases outside the gene matches: 9. This CDR3 is 15 amino acids long. Per germline, CDR1 SGHAT and CDR2 FQNNGV.

The genes are TRBV7-2 and TRBJ2-7; D possibly corresponds to TRBD2 (5 bases). The V end lost 1 base, the J end lost 4 bases, and 14 bases lay between the germline ends. This CDR3 comprises 15 residues. Germline V lookup: CDR1 SGHTA, CDR2 FQGNSA. CDR3 in DNA: TGTGCCAGCAGCTTAGGCCCTAGCAGCAGATACGAGCAGTACTTC. This translates into CASSLGPSSRYEQYF.

This chain connects TRBV5-1 to TRBJ1-1, with D uncertain. The V end was cut by 6 bases, the J end by 1 base, with 7 bases between. Germline CDR1 reads SGHRS; CDR2 reads YFSETQ. CDR3 length: 12 amino acids. CDR3 sequence reads: CASIGQNTEAFF. CDR3 nucleotide sequence: TGCGCCAGCATTGGGCAGAACACTGAAGCTTTCTTT.

This clone was found a few times. This chain joins TRBV7-2 and TRBJ2-1, with 13 bases matching TRBD2. Per the germline V gene, CDR1 is SGHTA and CDR2 is FQGNSA. After removal of 1 base from V and 6 bases from J, the junction contained 0 bases not matched to a gene. This CDR3 comprises 15 residues. The CDR3 sequence is CASSLGLAGGNEQFF. The DNA of the CDR3 is TGTGCCAGCAGCTTAGGACTAGCGGGAGGCAATGAGCAGTTCTTC.

This clone turned up a few times. This rearrangement joins TRBV19 to TRBJ1-1; D remains ambiguous. This CDR3 spans 13 amino acids. The V gene's germline CDR1 is LNHDA and CDR2 SQIVND (reference sequence). The ends were cut back, 6 bases at V and 1 base at J, with 9 bases in the middle. The CDR3 spells CASSPWGNTEAFF. CDR3 nucleotide sequence: TGTGCCAGTAGCCCGTGGGGGAACACTGAAGCTTTCTTT.

The chain uses TRBV20-1 and TRBJ2-6; D unresolved. The CDR3 is made up of 11 amino acids. The germline CDR1 and CDR2 sequences are DFQATT and SNEGSKA (reference sequence). The CDR3 spells CVISGANVLTF. The CDR3 DNA reads as TGCGTCATCTCTGGGGCCAACGTCCTGACTTTC.

The table lists this clone with a few counts. CDR3 bases: TGTGCCAGCAGCCAAGGGACTAGGCGGTACCAAGAGACCCAGTACTTC. It translates to CASSQGTRRYQETQYF. The chain carries TRBV14 and TRBJ2-5; 7 nucleotides match TRBD2. The CDR3 loop spans 16 amino acids. Germline-derived CDR1 and CDR2 are SGHDN and FVKESK. V dropped 1 base and J dropped 0; count of bases not matched to a gene: 5.

The DNA for the CDR3 is TGTGCCAGCAGTCTTGGTAGCAATCAGCCCCAGCATTTT. Its protein is CASSLGSNQPQHF. The genes are TRBV28 and TRBJ1-5; D is ambiguous. The CDR3 is 13 amino acids. V lost 5 bases and J 0 bases, leaving 5 bases between the germline ends. Germline CDR1 is MDHEN and CDR2 is SYDVKM.

V gene TRBV15 combines with J gene TRBJ2-3, with D tentatively TRBD2 (5 bases). The CDR3 runs to 13 residues. Trimming pared 5 bases from V and 2 bases from J, leaving 8 bases between. Germline assignment: CDR1 LNHNV and CDR2 YYDKDF (reference sequence). The DNA of the CDR3 is TGTGCCACCAGCGCCCGGGACACAGATACGCAGTATTTT. Translating gives CATSARDTDTQYF.

The chain employs TRBV9 and TRBJ2-3, with D possibly being TRBD2 (5 bases). This CDR3 is built from 15 residues. The V gene lost 6 bases and the J gene lost 1 base, with 15 bases spanning the gap. CDR1 and CDR2 (germline): SGDLS, YYNGEE. The CDR3 region is CASTTTRRGTDTQYF. The CDR3 DNA follows: TGTGCCAGCACCACAACTAGGCGGGGCACAGATACGCAGTATTTT.

The V gene is TRBV6-6, the J gene TRBJ2-7; D perhaps matches TRBD2 (5 bases). CDR1 and CDR2 from the germline V gene are MNHNY and SVGAGI (reference sequence). V lost 8 bases, J lost 6 bases, and 17 bases lay in between. The CDR3 runs 13 residues. CDR3 region: CASEVQQRSEQYF. CDR3 in DNA: TGTGCCAGCGAGGTTCAGCAGCGGAGCGAGCAGTACTTC.

The chain couples TRBV4-1 to TRBJ1-2, with D perhaps TRBD1 (5 bases). CDR1 MGHRA and CDR2 YSYEKL come from the germline V gene. The V end lost 0 bases, the J end lost 5 bases, and 16 bases lay between the germline ends. This CDR3 region has 16 residues. This CDR3 is CASSQETGAPFYGYTF. CDR3 DNA sequence: TGCGCCAGCAGCCAAGAAACTGGGGCTCCATTTTATGGCTACACCTTC.

V gene TRBV29-1 combines with J gene TRBJ2-7; D is undetermined. The CDR3 runs 14 residues. Trimming pared 4 bases from V and 2 bases from J, leaving 15 bases between. The V gene's germline CDR1 is SQVTM and CDR2 ANQGSEA. CDR3 loop: CSVGTADRTYEQYF. CDR3 nucleotide sequence: TGCAGCGTTGGGACGGCGGACCGTACCTACGAGCAGTACTTC.